Sequencing of this T cell receptor (beta chain) was carried out in a study of identical twins (dated by TCRdb to about 2016). Context from the whole study: To test whether fetal clonotypes persist, the study used deep sequencing on TCR alpha and beta repertoires from monozygotic twins, unrelated adults of various ages, and cord blood. Replicate twin experiments were performed at different times using different library preparation protocols to rule out contamination. Points the paper makes about the study in general: A weaker excess of twin sharing was found in beta out-of-frame sequences because the signal-to-noise ratio was lowered by fewer shared sequences. Invariant T cells such as MAIT and iNKT could partly confound zero-insertion analyses, although diverse VJ usage argued against such confounding for most clonotypes. Recombination models systematically underestimated out-of-frame TCR alpha sharing in monozygotic twins but agreed with sharing between unrelated individuals. Because the same donors could not be followed over many years, the conclusions depended on cross-sectional statistical analysis. Compared with coincidental sharing between unrelated individuals, an excess of low generation-probability sequences was observed among out-of-frame TCR alpha sequences shared between twins. Fewer insertions were carried by abundant cord blood beta clonotypes, a similar but weaker trend appeared in young adult naive repertoires, and no such trend appeared in memory repertoires.

Here V drops 9 bases and J drops 8 bases, and the junction holds 19 bases not matched to any gene. The CDR3 runs 16 amino acids, cysteine and phenylalanine included. The CDR3 DNA has 48 bases and is translated from base 1. With respect to this clonotype: Its specific antigen is unknown. Base qualities are not provided; no much larger clone lies one nucleotide away.

Preparation of the library involved 5' RACE. The instrument given in TCRdb is Illumina HiSeq 2000. A universal primer binding site was added through template switching, and the final cDNA carried a unique molecular identifier so that TCR cDNA molecules could be counted accurately. Specific primers in the conserved constant-segment region were used to synthesize first-strand cDNA for the TCR alpha and beta chains. Each cDNA library was double barcoded, with a SMART-Mk sample barcode plus Illumina barcodes, to control for contamination. TruSeq adapter sequences and Illumina sample barcodes were added in two successive PCR steps. Sequencing of the TCR alpha and beta cDNA libraries was done on the Illumina HiSeq platform using custom primers. Under the source paper's analysis protocol: Unique molecular identifiers were extracted from raw reads with MiGEC, and CDR3 positions were determined with MiXCR. Recombination models were inferred per individual with the repgenHMM and IGoR tools using an EM algorithm. Shared clonotypes were analyzed with the tcR package in R, and sharing was normalized by the product of cloneset sizes. To study raw recombination without the effects of thymic and clonal selection, out-of-frame nonproductive sequences were analyzed. In TCRdb, the public reads were trimmed at Q25 with fastp and aligned with MiXCR, with productive beta chains retained. When rows share a CDR3 protein, they turn into one entry using the most common DNA and genes. These V and J calls rely on TCRdb rather than the paper's analysis. The sample data list just under 650,000 distinct CDR3 sequences, and roughly 6.6% of these were observed just once. Of the sample, about 1.5% falls within the top ten clones.

All donors were healthy Caucasians. The twin cohort comprised three pairs of female monozygotic twins, all aged about 18 to 30 years. Peripheral blood mononuclear cells were used as the source from which RNA for TCR libraries was isolated. This same sample was also taken into another study, of yellow fever vaccine responses in identical twins. The other study reports the following: According to the authors, the vaccine-induced T cell response in identical twins seemed to be partly convergent and partly specific to each individual. The study precisely tracked vaccine-responding T cell clones in identical twins.

The clonotype was recovered from a woman aged 18-29 years in good health. The rearranged chain carries TRBV12-3 or TRBV12-4 and TRBJ2-1, with 7 bases matching TRBD1. Sequenced material: PBMCs. The nucleotide sequence is TGTGCCAGTCAGTTTAGGGGGCGACGCGGTGATTATGAGCAGTTCTTC. Its coded protein is CASQFRGRRGDYEQFF.